This entry lists 25 T cell receptor beta chains sequenced from one sample in a study of cytomegalovirus exposure and HLA in healthy donors. The PCR used 60 Vbeta and 13 Jbeta primers. Here immunoSEQ multiplex PCR was the method, and the copy in TCRdb shows in-frame clones only, minus some. The sample yields over 200,000 clones, almost 85% seen once. The sample was PBMCs. These receptors originate from a woman in her 40s in good health and CMV-seronegative.

The sample holds a few counts of this clone. The chain uses TRBV16 and TRBJ1-1; D ambiguous. CDR1 is KGHSY, CDR2 FQNENV, per germline. The CDR3 loop spans 12 amino acids. V was pared by 0 bases and J by 9 bases, with 8 bases between. The CDR3 spells CASSQSSGKAFF. In nucleotides, the CDR3 is TGTGCCAGCAGCCAATCTTCGGGAAAAGCTTTCTTT.

About this clone itself: The same CDR3 arises from other DNA sequences in this sample as well. This chain links TRBV7-2 with TRBJ2-2; possible D gene TRBD1, 6 bases. V was clipped by 5 bases and J by 2 bases, with 12 bases between them. The CDR3 length is 15 residues. Germline loops: CDR1 SGHTA, CDR2 FQGNSA. CDR3 DNA: TGTGCCAGCAGCGCCCTCAGGGGCAACACCGGGGAGCTGTTTTTT. Its protein is CASSALRGNTGELFF.

This clone came up once. This chain joins TRBV7-2 and TRBJ1-2, with unresolved D. The CDR3 length is 13 residues. The V end was cut by 5 bases, the J end by 2 bases, with 9 bases between. The germline V gene has CDR1 SGHTA and CDR2 FQGNSA. The CDR3 loop reads CASSRDKNYGYTF. The CDR3 DNA reads as TGTGCCAGCAGCCGAGACAAAAACTATGGCTACACCTTC.

The chain carries TRBV30 and TRBJ1-3; maybe TRBD1 (5 bases). Per the germline V gene, CDR1 is GTSNPN and CDR2 is SVGIG (reference sequence). The V end was cut by 5 bases, the J end by 4 bases, with 24 bases between. This CDR3 is 17 amino acids long. CDR3 amino acids: CAWALGSRAREGNTIYF. DNA for the CDR3: TGTGCCTGGGCCCTTGGAAGCCGGGCCAGGGAAGGAAACACCATATATTTT.

This chain connects TRBV4-3 to TRBJ2-4, with a weak D call TRBD1 (5 bases). This CDR3 is 14 amino acids long. Trimming left V 1 base short and J 6 bases short, with 10 bases between. Germline loops: CDR1 LGHNA, CDR2 YSLEER. CDR3 residues: CASSQGGWGNIQYF. The CDR3 DNA reads as TGCGCCAGCAGCCAAGGGGGCTGGGGAAACATTCAGTACTTC.

As to this clone: Distinct nucleotide sequences in the sample also encode this CDR3. The rearrangement links TRBV7-2 to TRBJ1-1, with D uncertain. The ends were cut back, 4 bases at V and 0 bases at J, with 6 bases in the middle. CDR3 size: 13 residues. Germline CDR1 is SGHTA and CDR2 is FQGNSA. CDR3 loop: CASSSGMNTEAFF. CDR3 in DNA: TGTGCCAGCAGCTCGGGAATGAACACTGAAGCTTTCTTT.

The rearrangement uses TRBV5-6 and TRBJ1-4; 11 nucleotides match TRBD1. CDR3 length equals 18 residues. The junction had 4 bases not matched to a gene; V was cut back by 0 bases and J by 0 bases. CDR1 and CDR2 (germline): SGHDT, YYEEEE. The CDR3 DNA sequence: TGTGCCAGCAGCTTGGGGACAGGGGGCGCGTCAACTAATGAAAAACTGTTTTTT. Translating gives CASSLGTGGASTNEKLFF. The complete variable domain, with remaining parts taken from reference TRBV5-6 and TRBJ1-4, reads DAGVTQSPTHLIKTRGQQVTLRCSPKSGHDTVSWYQQALGQGPQFIFQYYEEEERQRGNFPDRFSGHQFPNYSSELNVNALLLGDSALYLCASSLGTGGASTNEKLFFGSGTQLSVL.

The chain joins TRBV19 to TRBJ1-2; 7 bases agree with TRBD1. Per germline, CDR1 LNHDA and CDR2 SQIVND (reference sequence). The CDR3 spans 14 residues. V trimming: 5 bases; J trimming: 4 bases; junction bases outside the gene matches: 7. CDR3 nucleotides: TGTGCCAGTAGTCCACTCCGGGACAGCTATGGCTACACCTTC. It is translated as CASSPLRDSYGYTF.

The rearrangement links TRBV27 to TRBJ2-2, with no clear D. The CDR3 is 12 amino acids. Germline CDR1 and CDR2: MNHEY and SMNVEV (reference sequence). The germline V and J ends were trimmed by 6 bases and 3 bases, with 5 bases remaining between them. The CDR3 spells CASRAHTGELFF. Written as DNA, the CDR3 is TGTGCCAGCAGGGCCCACACCGGGGAGCTGTTTTTT.

The genes are TRBV6-4 and TRBJ2-1; unclear D gene. Germline-derived CDR1 and CDR2 are MRHNA and SNTAGT. This CDR3 is 13 amino acids long. V was clipped by 3 bases and J by 7 bases, with 10 bases between them. The CDR3 region is CASSEYRSNEQFF. The DNA of the CDR3 is TGTGCCAGCAGTGAATACCGGAGTAATGAGCAGTTCTTC.

J is TRBJ2-3 and V is TRBV9; 7 positions match TRBD2. This CDR3 is built from 14 residues. With 7 bases clipped from V and 2 bases from J, the junction kept 7 bases outside the gene matches. Germline V gives CDR1 SGDLS, CDR2 YYNGEE. The CDR3 sequence is CASSMAGDTDTQYF. The CDR3 DNA reads TGTGCCAGCTCCATGGCGGGGGACACAGATACGCAGTATTTT. Full variable domain (remainder filled in from reference TRBV9 and TRBJ2-3): DSGVTQTPKHLITATGQRVTLRCSPRSGDLSVYWYQQSLDQGLQFLIQYYNGEERAKGNILERFSAQQFPDLHSELNLSSLELGDSALYFCASSMAGDTDTQYFGPGTRLTVL.

The chain uses TRBV18 and TRBJ2-1; TRBD2 matches at 10 bases. The V segment lost 6 bases and the J segment 7 bases; nucleotides outside the gene matches: 9. The germline V gene encodes CDR1 KGHSH and CDR2 LQKENI. This CDR3 is 15 amino acids long. The CDR3 DNA is TGTGCCAGCTCCCTTCCAGCGGGGGGGCTAAATGAGCAGTTCTTC. Protein sequence: CASSLPAGGLNEQFF.

This clone was recorded a few times. The rearrangement links TRBV4-2 to TRBJ2-7; no firm D call. The V gene's germline CDR1 is LGHNA and CDR2 YNFKEQ. Deletions cut 0 bases from V and 2 bases from J, with 8 bases between. This CDR3 contains 14 residues. The CDR3 nucleotides read TGTGCCAGCAGCCAAGAGTCAGTTCCCTACGAGCAGTACTTC. Translated, it gives CASSQESVPYEQYF.

The chain joins TRBV18 to TRBJ2-1; D is perhaps TRBD1 (7 bases). This CDR3 contains 17 residues. V was shortened by 3 bases and J by 9 bases, with 24 bases between the two germline ends. Germline V gene sequence: CDR1 KGHSH, CDR2 LQKENI. The CDR3 spells CASSPLPTGTRRGEQFF. The CDR3 nucleotides are TGTGCCAGCTCACCCTTGCCGACAGGGACTCGTCGGGGTGAGCAGTTCTTC.

V and J are TRBV7-9 and TRBJ1-2; the D gene is possibly TRBD1 (6 bases). The V end lost 3 bases, the J end lost 5 bases, and 13 bases lay between the germline ends. Germline loops: CDR1 SEHNR, CDR2 FQNEAQ (reference sequence). CDR3 length equals 14 residues. The CDR3 region has the DNA TGTGCCAGCAGCTTCTGGGGGCAAGCGTATGGCTACACCTTC. It encodes CASSFWGQAYGYTF.

Concerning this clone itself: A read error may produce the germline difference seen at one junction end. The J gene is TRBJ1-6, the V gene TRBV18, with D tentatively TRBD1 (6 bases). The CDR3 totals 15 residues. Per the germline V gene, CDR1 is KGHSH and CDR2 is LQKENI. In DNA, the CDR3 is TGTGCCAGCTCAGCACCCAGGGGAGATAATTCACCCCTCCACTTT. This gives the protein CASSAPRGDNSPLHF.

The V and J genes are TRBV6-5 and TRBJ1-5, with a weak D call TRBD1 (6 bases). Germline CDR1 MNHEY, CDR2 SVGAGI. Trimming took 6 bases from V and 7 from J, leaving 16 bases between them. The CDR3 length is 14 residues. The CDR3 sequence is CASSTDSWGQPQHF. In DNA form, the CDR3 reads TGTGCCAGCAGCACGGACAGTTGGGGACAGCCCCAGCATTTT.

Regarding this clone: The sample contains more than one DNA sequence encoding this CDR3. This CDR3 is CASSPDRGSNQPQHF. In nucleotides, the CDR3 is TGTGCCAGCAGTCCGGACAGGGGTAGCAATCAGCCCCAGCATTTT. V usage is TRBV6-5 and J usage is TRBJ1-5, with 9 bases fitting TRBD1. The V and J ends lost 5 bases and 0 bases, in that order; junction bases with no gene match: 2. The CDR3 has 15 amino acids. The germline CDR1 and CDR2 sequences are MNHEY and SVGAGI.

The genes are TRBV2 and TRBJ1-2; possible D gene TRBD1, 5 bases. This CDR3 is 14 amino acids long. CDR1 and CDR2 (germline): SNHLY, FYNNEI. V shed 1 base and J shed 4 bases, with 10 bases lying between them. The CDR3 loop reads CASSEEGISYGYTF. In nucleotides, the CDR3 is TGTGCCAGCAGTGAAGAGGGGATTAGCTATGGCTACACCTTC.

The rearrangement links TRBV7-6 to TRBJ1-5, with 8 bases that match TRBD1. The trim removed 3 bases at V and 10 bases at J, leaving 5 bases unmatched. The V gene's germline CDR1 is SGHVS and CDR2 FNYEAQ. This CDR3 region has 13 residues. CDR3 residues: CASSLDRVGPQHF. In DNA form, the CDR3 reads TGTGCCAGCAGCTTGGACAGGGTGGGACCCCAGCATTTT.

The chain recombines TRBV19 with TRBJ1-6; D is possibly TRBD1 (5 bases). Germline V lookup: CDR1 LNHDA, CDR2 SQIVND (reference sequence). V lost 7 bases and J lost 4, with 8 bases in between. The CDR3 loop spans 13 amino acids. The CDR3 reads CASNGGYNSPLHF. The CDR3 DNA reads TGTGCCAGTAACGGGGGGTATAATTCACCCCTCCACTTT.

The chain links TRBV5-4 to TRBJ1-2, with D possibly TRBD1 on 5 matching bases. Germline assignment: CDR1 SGHNT and CDR2 YYREEE (reference sequence). Trimming shortened V by 4 bases and J by 5 bases, and 15 bases separated the two germline ends. The CDR3 covers 14 residues. The CDR3 coding sequence is TGTGCCAGCAGCCCCTCGCAGGGAGGATATGGCTACACCTTC. Translating gives CASSPSQGGYGYTF.

The J gene is TRBJ2-7, the V gene TRBV6-1; weak D call: TRBD2 (5 bases). The CDR3 has 12 residues. Germline V gene lookup returns CDR1 MNHNS and CDR2 SASEGT. The V end lost 6 bases, the J end lost 3 bases, and 9 bases lay between the germline ends. This CDR3 is CASSPDFYEQYF. CDR3 nucleotides: TGTGCCAGCAGCCCGGACTTCTACGAGCAGTACTTC.

The rearrangement links TRBV30 to TRBJ2-3; D gene uncertain. Trimming left V 2 bases short and J 0 bases short, with 12 bases between. This CDR3 spans 15 amino acids. From germline, CDR1 is GTSNPN and CDR2 SVGIG (reference sequence). CDR3: CAWSSGRTSTDTQYF. The CDR3 DNA reads as TGTGCCTGGAGTTCGGGTCGAACTAGCACAGATACGCAGTATTTT.

V is TRBV9 and J is TRBJ2-7; 7 positions match TRBD2. The CDR3 spans 13 residues. Germline CDR1 is SGDLS and CDR2 is YYNGEE. V gave up 2 bases and J gave up 6 bases; unmatched junction bases: 5. CDR3 sequence: CASSVGGVSEQYF. For the CDR3, the DNA is TGTGCCAGCAGCGTTGGGGGGGTGAGCGAGCAGTACTTC.